A single sample gave rise to the 22 T cell receptor beta chains below, sequenced in a study of shared clonotypes between healthy human individuals. CD8 cells classed as naive were CD45RO-negative and positively selected for CCR7, excluding terminally differentiated effector memory CD45RA+ cells. The repertoire was sequenced with immunoSEQ multiplex PCR; TCRdb's copy has only in-frame clones and lacks some. This table holds millions of clones, 90% to 95% found once. Sequenced input: naive CD8+ T cells from PBMCs. All receptors derive from a man aged 18 to 35 in good health. Some clones in this sample may be carry-over from other donors' samples.

The chain combines TRBV4-3 with TRBJ2-6; D is possibly TRBD2 (6 bases). Trimming stripped 0 bases from V and 1 base from J, with 10 bases between. The CDR3 sequence is 17 residues long. Germline V gene lookup returns CDR1 LGHNA and CDR2 YSLEER. The CDR3, as DNA: TGCGCCAGCAGCCAAGATGGACGGGGGTCTGGGGCCAACGTCCTGACTTTC. It yields the protein CASSQDGRGSGANVLTF.

This chain joins TRBV29-1 and TRBJ2-7; D may match TRBD1 or TRBD2 (5 bases each). Germline-derived CDR1 and CDR2 are SQVTM and ANQGSEA. The CDR3 length is 14 residues. Trimming left V 3 bases short and J 0 bases short, with 12 bases between. DNA for the CDR3: TGCAGCGTTGACTGGGGACCCAGCTCCTACGAGCAGTACTTC. Amino acid sequence: CSVDWGPSSYEQYF.

The genes are TRBV18 and TRBJ1-5; D remains unclear. V was cut by 2 bases and J by 6 bases, with 8 bases left in between. The CDR3 extends over 13 amino acids. Germline assignment: CDR1 KGHSH and CDR2 LQKENI. The CDR3 loop reads CASSPAGSQPQHF. Here the CDR3 DNA reads TGTGCCAGCTCACCAGCTGGGAGTCAGCCCCAGCATTTT.

The V gene is TRBV2, the J gene TRBJ1-2; TRBD1 matches 7 bases. Germline assignment: CDR1 SNHLY and CDR2 FYNNEI. Trimming at V came to 2 bases and at J to 4 bases, leaving 10 bases not matched to a gene. The CDR3 is 16 amino acids. The CDR3 loop reads CASSEWRQGETYGYTF. In DNA, the CDR3 is TGTGCCAGCAGTGAATGGCGACAGGGAGAAACCTATGGCTACACCTTC.

The rearrangement joins TRBV29-1 to TRBJ1-2, with 7 bases lining up with TRBD1. This CDR3 region has 17 residues. Per germline, CDR1 SQVTM and CDR2 ANQGSEA. J was trimmed by 3 bases and V by 1 base; bases with no gene match: 14. Here the CDR3 DNA reads TGCAGCGTTGAAGCGGGAGGGGGCGTCGGAGGTTACTATGGCTACACCTTC. Encoded protein: CSVEAGGGVGGYYGYTF. Drawing the rest from reference TRBV29-1 and TRBJ1-2, the complete variable domain is SAVISQKPSRDICQRGTSLTIQCQVDSQVTMMFWYRQQPGQSLTLIATANQGSEATYESGFVIDKFPISRPNLTFSTLTVSNMSPEDSSIYLCSVEAGGGVGGYYGYTFGSGTRLTVV.

The chain is built from TRBV7-9 and TRBJ2-7; the D is unclear. The CDR3 extends over 12 amino acids. In germline, CDR1 is SEHNR, CDR2 FQNEAQ (reference sequence). The V end was cut by 4 bases, the J end by 2 bases, with 6 bases between. CDR3 nucleotide sequence: TGTGCCAGCAGCTGGACCCCCTACGAGCAGTACTTC. Protein sequence: CASSWTPYEQYF.

V is TRBV7-9 and J is TRBJ2-1; D is possibly TRBD1 or TRBD2 (5 bases each). CDR1 and CDR2 from the germline V gene are SEHNR and FQNEAQ (reference sequence). V was pared by 2 bases and J by 7 bases, with 15 bases between. The CDR3 sequence is 15 residues long. The CDR3 DNA is TGTGCCAGCAGCTTAAGGGCAGGGCGGGTAAATGAGCAGTTCTTC. It yields the protein CASSLRAGRVNEQFF.

This CDR3 reads CASSPVGQNTEAFF. CDR3 bases: TGTGCCAGCAGCCCGGTGGGCCAAAACACTGAAGCTTTCTTT. V usage is TRBV6-6 and J usage is TRBJ1-1; D unclear. Trimming shortened V by 6 bases and J by 2 bases, and 13 bases separated the two germline ends. The CDR3 consists of 14 residues. Germline V lookup: CDR1 MNHNY, CDR2 SVGAGI (reference sequence).

The rearrangement joins TRBV19 to TRBJ2-5; 9 bases match TRBD2. The CDR3 has 15 amino acids. V shed 5 bases and J 5 bases; nucleotides not matched to a gene: 9. CDR1 and CDR2 from the germline V gene are LNHDA and SQIVND (reference sequence). In DNA form, the CDR3 reads TGTGCCAGTAGTCCCTGGGGACTAGCCTCGGAGACCCAGTACTTC. Translating it yields CASSPWGLASETQYF.

This clone was seen just once. The chain carries TRBV7-2 and TRBJ2-1, with D perhaps matching TRBD2 (5 bases). CDR1 and CDR2 (germline): SGHTA, FQGNSA. The CDR3 consists of 17 residues. V was pared by 2 bases and J by 0 bases, with 14 bases between. Here the CDR3 reads CASSLTVALISYNEQFF. Written as DNA, the CDR3 is TGTGCCAGCAGCTTAACGGTAGCGCTCATCTCCTACAATGAGCAGTTCTTC.

This clone was counted once. The rearrangement joins TRBV4-1 to TRBJ2-3; 10 nucleotides line up with TRBD2. Trimming at V came to 2 bases and at J to 2 bases, leaving 4 bases not matched to a gene. The CDR3 length is 16 residues. Per the germline V gene, CDR1 is MGHRA and CDR2 is YSYEKL. The CDR3 region is CASSQRGTSATDTQYF. The DNA for the CDR3 is TGCGCCAGCAGCCAACGAGGGACTAGCGCCACAGATACGCAGTATTTT.

This sequence joins TRBV7-9 and TRBJ2-7; a possible D gene is TRBD1 (6 bases). V was cut by 5 bases and J by 0 bases, with 14 bases left in between. This CDR3 contains 15 residues. Germline assignment: CDR1 SEHNR and CDR2 FQNEAQ (reference sequence). CDR3 bases: TGTGCCAGCAGCGGGTGGACAGAGAGCTCCTACGAGCAGTACTTC. It is translated as CASSGWTESSYEQYF.

The rearrangement uses TRBV7-4 and TRBJ1-1; D unresolved. The germline CDR1 and CDR2 sequences are SGHVT and SQSDAQ. V dropped 5 bases and J dropped 3 bases, with 7 bases sitting between them. CDR3 length: 12 residues. The CDR3 sequence is CASSGRDTEAFF. DNA of the CDR3: TGTGCCAGCAGCGGAAGAGACACTGAAGCTTTCTTT.

This clone was counted a single time. This chain joins TRBV13 and TRBJ2-2; the D gene is possibly TRBD1 (6 bases). The CDR3 is made up of 17 amino acids. In germline, CDR1 is PRHDT, CDR2 FYEKMQ (reference sequence). V was cut by 5 bases and J by 4 bases, with 20 bases left in between. As DNA, the CDR3 is TGTGCCAGCAGCACCCTAGAGGCCCGGACAGCCACCGGGGAGCTGTTTTTT. Residues: CASSTLEARTATGELFF.

Details on this clone: This sample includes further DNA sequences coding for the same CDR3. J is TRBJ2-7 and V is TRBV29-1; the D is unclear. Germline CDR1 is SQVTM and CDR2 is ANQGSEA. The ends were cut back, 4 bases at V and 4 bases at J, with 5 bases in the middle. CDR3 length: 10 amino acids. DNA for the CDR3: TGCAGCGTTGTAGCATACGAGCAGTACTTC. Translation: CSVVAYEQYF.

This chain joins TRBV15 and TRBJ2-1; 9 bases fit TRBD1. The CDR3 contains 16 residues. With 3 bases clipped from V and 8 bases from J, the junction kept 11 bases outside the gene matches. CDR1 LNHNV and CDR2 YYDKDF come from the germline V gene (reference sequence). CDR3 in amino acids: CATSRTGTGMWDEQFF. The CDR3 bases are TGTGCCACCAGCAGGACCGGGACAGGGATGTGGGATGAGCAGTTCTTC.

The chain employs TRBV4-1 and TRBJ1-5, with D hard to call. V was clipped by 0 bases and J by 6 bases, with 12 bases between them. Germline CDR1 MGHRA, CDR2 YSYEKL. This CDR3 has 15 residues. CDR3 in DNA: TGCGCCAGCAGCCAAGATGGGTGGGTTCGTCAGCCCCAGCATTTT. Translated, it gives CASSQDGWVRQPQHF.

The J gene is TRBJ1-2, the V gene TRBV4-3; 7 bases map to TRBD1. V lost 0 bases, J lost 4 bases, and 8 bases stayed unmatched. Per the germline V gene, CDR1 is LGHNA and CDR2 is YSLEER. The CDR3 spans 16 residues. The DNA for the CDR3 is TGCGCCAGCAGCCAAGATTCGTGGGCAGGGGGCTATGGCTACACCTTC. Protein product: CASSQDSWAGGYGYTF.

The rearrangement joins TRBV27 to TRBJ2-5, with TRBD2 matching 7 bases. The CDR3 is 13 amino acids. Germline V gene sequence: CDR1 MNHEY, CDR2 SMNVEV (reference sequence). The J segment lost 4 bases and the V segment lost 6 bases, leaving 5 bases of the junction unmatched. The CDR3 here is CASRSPGGETQYF. In DNA, the CDR3 is TGTGCCAGCAGATCGCCGGGAGGAGAGACCCAGTACTTC.

This chain joins TRBV4-1 and TRBJ1-2; a weak D match, TRBD1 (6 bases). V lost 1 base and J lost 4, with 16 bases in between. Germline CDR1 and CDR2: MGHRA and YSYEKL. This CDR3 is built from 16 residues. The CDR3 here is CASSQVGQPSSYGYTF. The CDR3 bases are TGCGCCAGCAGCCAAGTAGGACAGCCTTCGTCCTATGGCTACACCTTC.

The rearrangement uses TRBV7-9 and TRBJ2-1; 7 positions match TRBD1. This CDR3 region has 13 residues. Per the germline V gene, CDR1 is SEHNR and CDR2 is FQNEAQ (reference sequence). J gave up 10 bases and V 4 bases, and 7 bases lay outside the gene matches. The CDR3 bases are TGTGCCAGCAGCTCAGGGGGAGTGGAGGAGCAGTTCTTC. This sequence encodes CASSSGGVEEQFF.

The chain links TRBV4-1 to TRBJ2-1, with 8 bases fitting TRBD2. This CDR3 spans 15 amino acids. From germline, CDR1 is MGHRA and CDR2 YSYEKL. Losses at the gene ends were 4 bases for V and 5 bases for J; bases not matched to a gene: 7. CDR3 nucleotides: TGCGCCAGCAGCCCCCGCTCCGGGGGGGACAATGAGCAGTTCTTC. Translation: CASSPRSGGDNEQFF.